A selection of T cell receptor beta chains follows, all from one sample in a study of a mutant IDH1 vaccine in newly diagnosed glioma. Their antigens are not known. Only in-frame clones appear in the TCRdb table, and some are missing; sequencing was by immunoSEQ multiplex PCR. The sample includes some 38,000 clones, 81% of them seen just once. The sequences come from PBMCs, collected from a glioma patient whose treatment included an IDH1 peptide vaccine. The receptors originated from a man aged 35 to 55 with glioma. CDR3s include the opening cysteine and the closing phenylalanine or tryptophan. A D gene is named only where the DNA matches it firmly. Size values are once, few and many counts, or a class for expanded clones, and some rows have none.

>TRBJ2-3|once|TRBD1|TRBV19
TGTGCCAGTAAGGACAGGTTTTTCACAGATACGCAGTATTTT
CASKDRFFTDTQYF
>TRBJ2-3|once|TRBD2|TRBV10-1
TGCGCCAGCAGTGAGTCGTGGCGGGGGGGTGTTGCAGATACGCAGTATTTT
CASSESWRGGVADTQYF
>TRBJ1-2|few|.|TRBV4-1
TGCGCCAGCAGCCAAGAGGGGTCGGGGAAGGTTTATGGCTACACCTTC
CASSQEGSGKVYGYTF
>TRBJ2-6|.|.|TRBV9
TGTGCCAGCAGCGTAGGGGCTGGGGCCAACGTCCTGACTTTC
CASSVGAGANVLTF
>TRBJ1-2|.|TRBD1|TRBV6-5
TGTGCCAGCAGGGGACAGGGAGACTACTATGGCTACACCTTC
CASRGQGDYYGYTF
>TRBJ2-6|.|.|TRBV2
TGTGCCAGCAGTGACTGGACCTCTGGGGCCAACGTCCTGACTTTC
CASSDWTSGANVLTF
>TRBJ1-5|.|TRBD1|TRBV5-4
TGTGCCAGCAGCTCACAGGGGGCTGGTCAGCCCCAGCATTTT
CASSSQGAGQPQHF
>TRBJ1-2|once|.|TRBV19
TGTGCCAGTAGTATTTCAGGACCCCTCTATGGCTACACCTTC
CASSISGPLYGYTF
>TRBJ2-3|few|.|TRBV5-4
TGTGCCAGCAGCTTGGGGGGGTTAAGCACAGATACGCAGTATTTT
CASSLGGLSTDTQYF
>TRBJ1-4|medium-sized|TRBD1|TRBV7-8
TGTGCCAGCAGCTGGGGGGACAGAGTCGAAAAACTGTTTTTT
CASSWGDRVEKLFF
>TRBJ2-3|.|TRBD2|TRBV7-7
TGTGCTAGCAGCTTAACGAGCGGGAGTTCAGATACGCAGTATTTT
CASSLTSGSSDTQYF
>TRBJ2-7|.|TRBD2|TRBV7-9
TGTGCCAGCAGCTTAGACCTAGCGGTAAGCTCCTACGAGCAGTACTTC
CASSLDLAVSSYEQYF
>TRBJ2-3|.|.|TRBV5-1
TGCGCCAGCAGCTTGGCAACGGTCACAGATACGCAGTATTTT
CASSLATVTDTQYF
>TRBJ1-5|few|.|TRBV19
TGTGCCAGTAGTCCGACGGACATTTTCAATCAGCCCCAGCATTTT
CASSPTDIFNQPQHF
>TRBJ2-3|once|TRBD2|TRBV7-9
TGTGCCAGCAGCTTGGGGGAGGGCCTCGCAGATACGCAGTATTTT
CASSLGEGLADTQYF
>TRBJ2-3|.|TRBD1|TRBV6-1
TGTGCCAGCAGGAGACGGACAGGGAACACAGATACGCAGTATTTT
CASRRRTGNTDTQYF
>TRBJ1-3|.|.|TRBV28
TGTGCCAGCAGTTTTTTCGGATTTTCGAGCTCTGGAAACACCATATATTTT
CASSFFGFSSSGNTIYF
>TRBJ1-5|few|.|TRBV19
TGTGCCAGTAGTAGCCGGGACCGCAATCAGCCCCAGCATTTT
CASSSRDRNQPQHF
>TRBJ2-2|.|.|TRBV30
TGTGCCTGGAAGTACCACTGGAACACCGGGGAGCTGTTTTTT
CAWKYHWNTGELFF
>TRBJ2-1|.|.|TRBV29-1
TGCAGCGTTGAAGATGGGGCGAGCCCCTACAATGAGCAGTTCTTC
CSVEDGASPYNEQFF
>TRBJ2-7|once|TRBD2|TRBV6-1
TGTGCCAGCAGTGAAAAGTCTAGCGGATACTACGAGCAGTACTTC
CASSEKSSGYYEQYF
>TRBJ2-3|.|TRBD2|TRBV5-1
TGCGCCAGCAGCCCAGGACTAGCGGGGGGATCCCCTTTGACGGATACGCAGTATTTT
CASSPGLAGGSPLTDTQYF
>TRBJ1-2|once|TRBD1|TRBV29-1
TGCAGCGGCCAGACAGGGGAGGGCTACACCTTC
CSGQTGEGYTF
>TRBJ1-1|few|TRBD1|TRBV4-2
TGTGCCAGCAGCCGCAACACAGGGGGCCAGAACACTGAAGCTTTCTTT
CASSRNTGGQNTEAFF
>TRBJ1-3|.|TRBD1|TRBV28
TGTGCCAGCAGTTTCAAGTACTCCGACAGGGGGAAAGAATTTGCTGGAAACACCATATATTTT
CASSFKYSDRGKEFAGNTIYF
>TRBJ2-1|.|TRBD2|TRBV7-2
TGTGCCAGCAGCTTAGCGACTTGGTCACGACTAGCGGGAGTAGTTGAGCAGTTCTTC
CASSLATWSRLAGVVEQFF
>TRBJ2-7|.|TRBD2|TRBV11-2
TGTGCCAGCAGCTTAGGGGCCCGGGTGCGAACAAGCGGGGAGTACTTC
CASSLGARVRTSGEYF
>TRBJ1-5|.|.|TRBV19
TGTGCCAGTCACTACGGGCAGGGACCGGGACAGCCCCAGCATTTT
CASHYGQGPGQPQHF
>TRBJ1-5|.|TRBD1|TRBV4-2
TGTGCCAGCAGCCAAGATACGGGACAGGGTAATCAGCCCCAGCATTTT
CASSQDTGQGNQPQHF